This record concerns one T cell receptor beta chain sequence. Its specificity is unknown. In germline, CDR1 is SGDLS, CDR2 YYNGEE. This CDR3 contains 16 residues. The data stem from a study of CXCR3-negative and CXCR3-positive naive CD8 T cells. Each TRB cDNA library was prepared by 5' RACE (with UMI labels). No DNA is given; TCRdb re-called the 5' RACE reads and lists each CDR3 protein once. The sample totals 50,000 to 75,000 distinct CDR3 sequences; its top ten clones hold about 0.42%. Whole-study results and caveats: Diversity proved comparably high across both naive subsets and much lower in memory CD8+ cells. When CXCR3-positive naive cells were set against CXCR3-negative naive cells, the former had more hydrophobic TRB CDR3s.

In triplicate, each CD8+ T cell subset was sorted at 300,000 to 350,000 cells per replicate. The naive CD8+ gate required CD45RO-CCR7+CD27+CD95- phenotype. The sequence came from a human donor in good health. Some clones in this sample may be carry-over from other donors' samples. The sequenced material came from naive CXCR3- CD8+ T cells from blood. Subset specified: CD45RO-CCR7+CD27+CD95- naive CD8+ T cells lacking CXCR3 (TNR3-). V and J are TRBV9 and TRBJ2-2. CDR3 in amino acids: CASSTHSEANTGELFF.